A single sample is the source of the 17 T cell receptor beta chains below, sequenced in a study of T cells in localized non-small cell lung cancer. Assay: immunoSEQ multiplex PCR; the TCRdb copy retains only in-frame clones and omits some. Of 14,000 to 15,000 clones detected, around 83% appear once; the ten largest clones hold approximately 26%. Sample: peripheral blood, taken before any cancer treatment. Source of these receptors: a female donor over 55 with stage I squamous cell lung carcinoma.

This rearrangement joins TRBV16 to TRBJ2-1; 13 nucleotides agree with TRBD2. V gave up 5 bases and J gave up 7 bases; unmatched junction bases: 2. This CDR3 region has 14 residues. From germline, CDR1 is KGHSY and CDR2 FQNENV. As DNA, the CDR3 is TGTGCCAGCAGCGAGGGACTAGCGGGAAATGAGCAGTTCTTC. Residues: CASSEGLAGNEQFF.

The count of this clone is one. CDR3 DNA sequence: TGTGCCAGCAGCCGGGTCCCGGGCTACGAGCAGTACTTC. This codes for CASSRVPGYEQYF. This rearrangement joins TRBV6-1 to TRBJ2-7; the D is unclear. CDR3 length: 13 amino acids. Germline V CDR1 and CDR2: MNHNS, SASEGT. V was pared by 6 bases and J by 3 bases, with 12 bases between.

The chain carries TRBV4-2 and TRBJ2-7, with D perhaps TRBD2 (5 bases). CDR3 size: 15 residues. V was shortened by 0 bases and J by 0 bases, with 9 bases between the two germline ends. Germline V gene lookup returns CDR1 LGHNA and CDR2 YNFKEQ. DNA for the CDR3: TGTGCCAGCAGCCAAGATTTGACTACCTCCTACGAGCAGTACTTC. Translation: CASSQDLTTSYEQYF.

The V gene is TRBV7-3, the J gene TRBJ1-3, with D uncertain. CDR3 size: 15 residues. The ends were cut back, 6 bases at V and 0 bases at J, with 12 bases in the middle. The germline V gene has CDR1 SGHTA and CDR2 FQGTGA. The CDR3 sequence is CASSLQSISGNTIYF. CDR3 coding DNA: TGTGCCAGCAGTTTACAGAGTATCTCTGGAAACACCATATATTTT.

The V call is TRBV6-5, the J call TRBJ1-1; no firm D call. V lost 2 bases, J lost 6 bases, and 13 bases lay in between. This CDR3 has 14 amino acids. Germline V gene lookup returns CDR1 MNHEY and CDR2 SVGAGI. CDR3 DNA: TGTGCCAGCAGTTACGGTGAGGACGGCGCTGAAGCTTTCTTT. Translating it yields CASSYGEDGAEAFF.

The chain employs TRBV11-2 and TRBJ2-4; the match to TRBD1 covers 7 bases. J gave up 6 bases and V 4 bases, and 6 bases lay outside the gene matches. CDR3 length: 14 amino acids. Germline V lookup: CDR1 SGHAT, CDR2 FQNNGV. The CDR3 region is CASSSSHRGNIQYF. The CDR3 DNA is TGTGCCAGCAGCTCTAGTCACAGGGGAAACATTCAGTACTTC.

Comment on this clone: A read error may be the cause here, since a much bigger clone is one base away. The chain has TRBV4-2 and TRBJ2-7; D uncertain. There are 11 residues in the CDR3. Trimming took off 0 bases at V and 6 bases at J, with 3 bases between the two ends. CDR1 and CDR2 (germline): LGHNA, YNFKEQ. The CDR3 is CASSQDSEQYF. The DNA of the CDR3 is TGTGCCAGCAGCCAAGACAGCGAGCAGTACTTC.

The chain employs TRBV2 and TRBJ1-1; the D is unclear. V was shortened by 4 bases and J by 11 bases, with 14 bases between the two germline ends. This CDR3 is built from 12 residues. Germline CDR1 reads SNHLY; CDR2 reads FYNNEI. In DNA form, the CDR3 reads TGTGCCAGCAGTGCTACCCGGGCCGGGGCTTTCTTT. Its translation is CASSATRAGAFF.

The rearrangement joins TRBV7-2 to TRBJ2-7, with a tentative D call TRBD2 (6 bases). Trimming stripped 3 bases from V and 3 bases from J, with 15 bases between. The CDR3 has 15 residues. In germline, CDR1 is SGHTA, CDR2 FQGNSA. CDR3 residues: CASSFRAGTHYEQYF. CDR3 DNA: TGTGCCAGCAGCTTTAGGGCGGGGACTCACTACGAGCAGTACTTC.

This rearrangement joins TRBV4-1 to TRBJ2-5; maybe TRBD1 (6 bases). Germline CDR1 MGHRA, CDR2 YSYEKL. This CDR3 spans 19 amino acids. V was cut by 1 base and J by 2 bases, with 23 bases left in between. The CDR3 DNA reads TGCGCCAGCAGCCAAGTCCACACTCAGGGGACACTACAACAAGAGACCCAGTACTTC. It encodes CASSQVHTQGTLQQETQYF.

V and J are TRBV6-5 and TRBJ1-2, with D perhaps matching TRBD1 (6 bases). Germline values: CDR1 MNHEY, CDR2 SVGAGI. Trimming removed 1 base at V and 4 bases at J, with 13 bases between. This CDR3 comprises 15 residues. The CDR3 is CASSYFTDRSYGYTF. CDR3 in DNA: TGTGCCAGCAGTTACTTTACCGACAGGAGCTATGGCTACACCTTC.

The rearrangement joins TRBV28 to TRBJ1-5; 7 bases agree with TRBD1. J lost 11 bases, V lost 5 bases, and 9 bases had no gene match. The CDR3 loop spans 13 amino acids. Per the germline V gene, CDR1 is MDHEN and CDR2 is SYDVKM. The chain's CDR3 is CASSGQDLIAQHF. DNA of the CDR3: TGTGCCAGCAGTGGACAGGACCTAATAGCCCAGCATTTT.

This chain's CDR3 is CSVESTEAFF. DNA of the CDR3: TGCAGCGTTGAGTCCACTGAAGCTTTCTTT. The gene calls are TRBV29-1 and TRBJ1-1, with no clear D. The CDR3 sequence is 10 residues long. Germline CDR1 and CDR2: SQVTM and ANQGSEA. V was clipped by 3 bases and J by 4 bases, with 3 bases between them.

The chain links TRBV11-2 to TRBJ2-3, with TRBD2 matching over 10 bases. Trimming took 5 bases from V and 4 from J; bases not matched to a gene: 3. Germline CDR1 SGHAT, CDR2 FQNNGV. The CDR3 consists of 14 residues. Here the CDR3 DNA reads TGTGCCAGCAGCACTAGCGGGAACCCAGATACGCAGTATTTT. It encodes CASSTSGNPDTQYF.

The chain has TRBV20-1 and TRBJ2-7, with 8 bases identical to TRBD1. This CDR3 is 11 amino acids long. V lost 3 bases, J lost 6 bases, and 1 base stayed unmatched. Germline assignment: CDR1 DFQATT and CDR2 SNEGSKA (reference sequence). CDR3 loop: CSARTGAEQYF. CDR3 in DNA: TGCAGTGCTAGGACAGGGGCCGAGCAGTACTTC.

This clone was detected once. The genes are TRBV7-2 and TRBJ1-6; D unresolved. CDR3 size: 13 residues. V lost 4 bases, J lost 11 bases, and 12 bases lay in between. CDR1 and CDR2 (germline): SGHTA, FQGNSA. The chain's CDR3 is CASSSGGRAPLHF. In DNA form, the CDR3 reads TGTGCCAGCAGCTCAGGTGGGCGAGCACCCCTCCACTTT.

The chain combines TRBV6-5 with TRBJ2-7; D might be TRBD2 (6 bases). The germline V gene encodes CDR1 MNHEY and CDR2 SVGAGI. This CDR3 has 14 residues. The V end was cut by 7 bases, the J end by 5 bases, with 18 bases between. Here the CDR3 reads CASIRDGGGDEQYF. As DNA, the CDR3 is TGTGCCAGCATTAGGGACGGGGGAGGAGACGAGCAGTACTTC.